These 10 T cell receptor beta chains came from one sample sequenced in a study of cytomegalovirus exposure and HLA in healthy donors. Primers: 60 Vbeta forward and 13 Jbeta reverse. TCRdb keeps only in-frame clones here, not all; method: immunoSEQ multiplex PCR. The top ten clones hold 3% of a sample with 150,000 or so clones, 55% to 70% of them seen once. Specimen: PBMCs. These receptor sequences come from a woman aged 25 to 45 in good health and CMV-seropositive.

This chain uses TRBV9 with TRBJ1-3; no definite D call. Germline-derived CDR1 and CDR2 are SGDLS and YYNGEE. CDR3 size: 14 residues. V lost 0 bases to trimming and J lost 1 base, with 5 bases between them. The CDR3 DNA reads as TGTGCCAGCAGCGTAGATAGATCTGGAAACACCATATATTTT. Translation gives CASSVDRSGNTIYF.

CDR3 nucleotides: TGTGCCAGCAGCCGAAACAGGGGCGTCAATGAAAAACTGTTTTTT. This translates into CASSRNRGVNEKLFF. The chain uses TRBV5-6 and TRBJ1-4; 7 bases are shared with TRBD1. V was pared by 4 bases and J by 5 bases, with 8 bases of the junction left unmatched. The germline CDR1 and CDR2 sequences are SGHDT and YYEEEE. The CDR3 length is 15 residues.

Here the CDR3 reads CASTSVSGNTIYF. CDR3 in DNA: TGTGCCAGCACCAGTGTCTCTGGAAACACCATATATTTT. This chain uses TRBV5-6 with TRBJ1-3, with D unresolved. V lost 6 bases, J lost 0 bases, and 7 bases lay in between. This CDR3 has 13 amino acids. Germline V gene lookup returns CDR1 SGHDT and CDR2 YYEEEE.

The rearrangement links TRBV29-1 to TRBJ1-1; a possible D gene is TRBD1 (5 bases). From germline, CDR1 is SQVTM and CDR2 ANQGSEA. CDR3 size: 11 residues. V was trimmed by 6 bases and J by 11 bases, leaving 16 bases between them. The CDR3, as DNA: TGCAGCGTCTTGGTGGGGCTGAGGGCTTTCTTT. The encoded protein is CSVLVGLRAFF.

The rearrangement uses TRBV6-1 and TRBJ2-5; tentatively, D is TRBD2 (7 bases). V lost 0 bases to trimming and J lost 5 bases, with 13 bases between them. Germline CDR1 and CDR2: MNHNS and SASEGT. This CDR3 has 15 amino acids. The CDR3 nucleotides read TGTGCCAGCAGTGAAGCTTCGGGGGGCGATGAGACCCAGTACTTC. Translating gives CASSEASGGDETQYF.

The V and J genes are TRBV2 and TRBJ2-5, with TRBD2 identical over 14 bases. This CDR3 comprises 17 residues. Trimming took 5 bases from V and 7 from J; bases not matched to a gene: 12. The germline V gene encodes CDR1 SNHLY and CDR2 FYNNEI. CDR3 nucleotide sequence: TGTGCCAGCAGTTTTCCCGGGACTAGCGGGAGTGGAGGGACCCAGTACTTC. It encodes CASSFPGTSGSGGTQYF.

CDR3 region: CASGGDETSGANVLTF. CDR3 DNA sequence: TGTGCCTCTGGGGGGGACGAAACCTCTGGGGCCAACGTCCTGACTTTC. The chain combines TRBV27 with TRBJ2-6, with TRBD2 matching over 7 bases. The CDR3 covers 16 residues. Germline V gene data show CDR1 as MNHEY and CDR2 as SMNVEV (reference sequence). V was clipped by 11 bases and J by 0 bases; unmatched bases: 10.

The chain is built from TRBV9 and TRBJ2-3; perhaps TRBD1 as D (7 bases). This CDR3 has 15 amino acids. Germline assignment: CDR1 SGDLS and CDR2 YYNGEE. V was shortened by 2 bases and J by 2 bases, with 12 bases between the two germline ends. The CDR3: CASSVTGTFTDTQYF. The CDR3 bases are TGTGCCAGCAGCGTGACAGGGACTTTCACAGATACGCAGTATTTT. Full variable domain (rest looked up from reference TRBV9 and TRBJ2-3): DSGVTQTPKHLITATGQRVTLRCSPRSGDLSVYWYQQSLDQGLQFLIQYYNGEERAKGNILERFSAQQFPDLHSELNLSSLELGDSALYFCASSVTGTFTDTQYFGPGTRLTVL.

The CDR3 nucleotides are TGTGCCAGCAGTTCCGGGACAAACTATGGCTACACCTTC. This translates into CASSSGTNYGYTF. The V call is TRBV6-6, the J call TRBJ1-2, with D possibly TRBD1 on 6 matching bases. Trimming pared 4 bases from V and 2 bases from J, leaving 8 bases between. Germline lookup yields CDR1 MNHNY and CDR2 SVGAGI (reference sequence). This CDR3 is 13 amino acids long.

This chain joins TRBV10-3 and TRBJ2-5; 10 bases line up with TRBD2. Germline assignment: CDR1 ENHRY and CDR2 SYGVKD. V was pared by 3 bases and J by 1 base, with 2 bases of the junction left unmatched. There are 15 residues in the CDR3. CDR3 coding DNA: TGTGCCATCAGTGAAGGACTAGCGGCCCAAGAGACCCAGTACTTC. Its protein is CAISEGLAAQETQYF.